This section outlines one TCR beta chain sequence together with its context. This entry belongs to a study of blood T cell repertoires in COVID-19. Study summary: Acute and convalescent COVID-19 samples came from the United States, Italy and Spain.

Trimming left V 3 bases short and J 4 bases short, with 15 bases between. Germline V CDR1 and CDR2: MGHRA, YSYEKL. This CDR3 comprises 15 residues. Methods used by the authors: Using reference gene primer amplification, nucleated cell counts were estimated. Profiled with immunoSEQ multiplex PCR; TCRdb holds only in-frame clones, not every one. The V and J calls and clone size were taken over from that table, and D and trimming were inferred from the DNA. The sample consists of under 200,000 clones, approximately 91% of them appearing once. The chain recombines TRBV4-1 with TRBJ1-2; D unresolved. The sequence was obtained from a young man with acute or convalescent COVID-19. Sequencing input: peripheral blood. CDR3: CASSQGRDGVYGYTF. The CDR3 DNA reads TGCGCCAGCAGCCAGGGCCGGGATGGGGTCTATGGCTACACCTTC.